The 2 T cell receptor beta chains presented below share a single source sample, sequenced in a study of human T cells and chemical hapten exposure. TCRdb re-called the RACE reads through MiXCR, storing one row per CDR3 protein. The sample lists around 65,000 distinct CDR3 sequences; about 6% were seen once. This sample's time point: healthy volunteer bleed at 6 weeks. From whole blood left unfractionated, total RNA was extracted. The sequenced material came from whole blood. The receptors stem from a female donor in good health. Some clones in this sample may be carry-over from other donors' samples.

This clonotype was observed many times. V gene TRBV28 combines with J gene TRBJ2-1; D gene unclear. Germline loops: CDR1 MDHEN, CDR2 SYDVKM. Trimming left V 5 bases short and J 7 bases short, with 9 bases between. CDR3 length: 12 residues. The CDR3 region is CASSPSRNEQFF. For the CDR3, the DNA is TGTGCCAGCAGTCCCTCGAGGAATGAGCAGTTCTTC.

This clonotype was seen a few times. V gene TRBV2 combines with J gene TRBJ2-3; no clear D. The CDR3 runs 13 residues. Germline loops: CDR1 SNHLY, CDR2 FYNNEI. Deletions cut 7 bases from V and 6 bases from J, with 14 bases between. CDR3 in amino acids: CASIFRLLDTQYF. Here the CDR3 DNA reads TGTGCCAGCATTTTTAGACTCCTGGATACGCAGTATTTT.